These 22 T cell receptor beta chains came from one sample sequenced in a study of T cells after yellow fever vaccination. TCRdb re-called the 5' RACE reads through MiXCR, storing one row per CDR3 protein. The sample lists 300,000 to 350,000 distinct CDR3 sequences, 3.5% to 4.5% occurring once. This specimen was PBMCs, taken 5 days after the yellow fever booster vaccination. Source of these receptors: a man aged 18 to 30 who received the YFV17D yellow fever vaccine.

This clonotype occurred a few times. The rearrangement links TRBV19 to TRBJ2-7; TRBD1 matches at 10 bases. This CDR3 is 15 amino acids long. Per the germline V gene, CDR1 is LNHDA and CDR2 is SQIVND (reference sequence). After removal of 3 bases from V and 2 bases from J, the junction contained 4 bases not matched to a gene. The CDR3 sequence is CASSMTGQGAYEQYF. CDR3 DNA sequence: TGTGCCAGTAGTATGACAGGACAGGGGGCCTACGAGCAGTACTTC.

The chain has TRBV4-1 and TRBJ1-5, with 7 bases matching TRBD1. V lost 0 bases and J lost 4; bases outside the gene matches: 9. This CDR3 region has 17 residues. Germline V gene sequence: CDR1 MGHRA, CDR2 YSYEKL. The CDR3 DNA follows: TGCGCCAGCAGCCAAGATCAGGGGACAGAGAGTAATCAGCCCCAGCATTTT. It specifies CASSQDQGTESNQPQHF.

This clonotype has ten or more counts. This chain joins TRBV4-3 and TRBJ2-1; D is uncertain. CDR1 LGHNA and CDR2 YSLEER come from the germline V gene. Deletions cut 0 bases from V and 6 bases from J, with 6 bases between. The length of the CDR3 is 13 residues. The CDR3 DNA sequence: TGCGCCAGCAGCCAAGATCGGGTCAATGAGCAGTTCTTC. It codes for CASSQDRVNEQFF.

The chain joins TRBV3-1 to TRBJ1-2, with 12 bases aligning to TRBD1. The V segment lost 3 bases and the J segment 8 bases; nucleotides outside the gene matches: 7. CDR3 size: 15 residues. The V gene's germline CDR1 is LGHDT and CDR2 YNNKEL (reference sequence). CDR3 nucleotides: TGTGCCAGCAGCCAGCACCCGGGACAGGGGGCCGGCTACACCTTC. This sequence encodes CASSQHPGQGAGYTF.

This clonotype was seen a handful of times. The chain combines TRBV6-2 or TRBV6-3 with TRBJ2-5; no firm D call. Deletions cut 5 bases from V and 2 bases from J, with 12 bases between. The germline CDR1 and CDR2 sequences are MNHEY and SVGEGT. The CDR3 is made up of 14 amino acids. CDR3 loop: CASSSPRPQETQYF. The CDR3 coding sequence is TGTGCCAGCAGTAGCCCACGACCACAAGAGACCCAGTACTTC.

The CDR3 reads CASSLGRTGLAGTEAFF. CDR3 nucleotides: TGTGCCAGCAGCTTGGGGAGGACAGGCCTGGCGGGCACTGAAGCTTTCTTT. V gene TRBV5-8 combines with J gene TRBJ1-1; 7 nucleotides align to TRBD1. Per the germline V gene, CDR1 is SGHTS and CDR2 is YDEGEE. The V and J ends lost 0 bases and 4 bases, in that order; junction bases with no gene match: 12. The CDR3 length is 17 residues.

CDR3 protein: CASSIWGLANTGELFF. The CDR3, as DNA: TGTGCCAGTAGTATATGGGGGCTGGCGAACACCGGGGAGCTGTTTTTT. The chain joins TRBV19 to TRBJ2-2; possibly TRBD1 for D (6 bases). CDR1 and CDR2 (germline): LNHDA, SQIVND (reference sequence). The V end lost 2 bases, the J end lost 0 bases, and 10 bases lay between the germline ends. The CDR3 spans 16 residues.

The table lists this clonotype with many counts. This chain connects TRBV24-1 to TRBJ2-1; weak D call: TRBD2 (5 bases). V was cut by 3 bases and J by 10 bases, with 12 bases left in between. Per germline, CDR1 KGHDR and CDR2 SFDVKD. The CDR3 consists of 13 residues. The CDR3 spells CATSDRTHGEQFF. The CDR3 DNA is TGTGCCACCAGTGATCGGACTCATGGGGAGCAGTTCTTC.

This clonotype showed up many times. The chain joins TRBV5-1 to TRBJ2-7, with D perhaps matching TRBD1 (8 bases). This CDR3 has 15 amino acids. Germline loops: CDR1 SGHRS, CDR2 YFSETQ. V was shortened by 5 bases and J by 4 bases, with 19 bases between the two germline ends. In nucleotides, the CDR3 is TGCGCCAGCAGATGGCTGGACAGGGAGGGGTACGAGCAGTACTTC. Its protein product is CASRWLDREGYEQYF.

This clonotype was picked up a small number of times. The genes are TRBV19 and TRBJ1-5; no clear D. Trimming removed 2 bases at V and 5 bases at J, with 10 bases between. CDR3 size: 14 residues. The germline V gene encodes CDR1 LNHDA and CDR2 SQIVND (reference sequence). The CDR3 protein is CASSIPYSDQPQHF. The CDR3 coding sequence is TGTGCCAGTAGTATACCTTATTCCGATCAGCCCCAGCATTTT.

The rearrangement joins TRBV20-1 to TRBJ2-7, with 7 bases that match TRBD1. J gave up 3 bases and V 4 bases, and 3 bases lay outside the gene matches. This CDR3 is built from 12 residues. The germline gives CDR1 DFQATT, CDR2 SNEGSKA (reference sequence). Here the CDR3 DNA reads TGCAGTGCTACGGACAGGTACTACGAGCAGTACGTC. Translated: CSATDRYYEQYV.

J is TRBJ1-4 and V is TRBV5-1; D perhaps matches TRBD1 (6 bases). The length of the CDR3 is 15 residues. Trimming removed 4 bases at V and 6 bases at J, with 16 bases between. Germline V CDR1 and CDR2: SGHRS, YFSETQ. CDR3 coding DNA: TGCGCCAGCAGCCTCTTCGGGGGGCTCGATGAAAAACTGTTTTTT. It codes for CASSLFGGLDEKLFF.

This clonotype came up a few times. The J gene is TRBJ1-6, the V gene TRBV11-1, with 7 positions matching TRBD1. There are 14 residues in the CDR3. Germline V gene data show CDR1 as SGHAT and CDR2 as FQDESV (reference sequence). The junction had 6 bases not matched to a gene; V was cut back by 4 bases and J by 9 bases. CDR3 region: CASSSRDSGSPLHF. The CDR3 region has the DNA TGTGCCAGCAGCTCCCGGGACAGCGGTTCACCCCTCCACTTT.

V gene TRBV5-4 combines with J gene TRBJ2-1; D tentatively fits TRBD1 or TRBD2 (6 bases each). Germline V gene data show CDR1 as SGHNT and CDR2 as YYREEE (reference sequence). Between the trimmed V and J ends, which lost 3 bases and 1 base, there was a span of 17 bases. The CDR3 is 17 amino acids. The CDR3 nucleotides are TGTGCCAGCAGCTGGGCCCCCGGGGGCGCATCCTACAATGAGCAGTTCTTC. It specifies CASSWAPGGASYNEQFF.

The chain employs TRBV19 and TRBJ1-1, with D perhaps matching TRBD1 (6 bases). V shed 5 bases and J shed 5 bases, with 15 bases lying between them. This CDR3 region has 14 residues. The germline gives CDR1 LNHDA, CDR2 SQIVND (reference sequence). As DNA, the CDR3 is TGTGCCAGTAGTTGGGACCAGGGGAGGACTGAAGCTTTCTTT. Amino acids: CASSWDQGRTEAFF. The whole variable domain, filled in from reference TRBV19 and TRBJ1-1, reads DGGITQSPKYLFRKEGQNVTLSCEQNLNHDAMYWYRQDPGQGLRLIYYSQIVNDFQKGDIAEGYSVSREKKESFPLTVTSAQKNPTAFYLCASSWDQGRTEAFFGQGTRLTVV.

This clonotype was counted many times. The chain couples TRBV2 to TRBJ1-6; 7 bases map to TRBD1. This CDR3 is built from 14 residues. Germline trimming cut 5 bases from V and 7 bases from J; bases unmatched to any gene: 5. The germline CDR1 and CDR2 sequences are SNHLY and FYNNEI. CDR3: CASSSGTANSPLHF. The DNA of the CDR3 is TGTGCCAGCAGTTCCGGGACAGCCAATTCACCCCTCCACTTT.

In this sample, this clonotype turned up a few times. The rearrangement links TRBV7-9 to TRBJ1-2; the D gene is possibly TRBD1 (5 bases). Trimming cost V 5 bases and J 7 bases, with 17 bases left between them. Germline CDR1 reads SEHNR; CDR2 reads FQNEAQ (reference sequence). The CDR3 spans 14 residues. This CDR3 reads CASSPETVKSGYTF. Written as DNA, the CDR3 is TGTGCCAGCAGCCCGGAGACAGTTAAATCTGGCTACACCTTC.

CDR3 sequence: CASRHAGSSYNEQFF. In DNA form, the CDR3 reads TGTGCCAGCAGACATGCAGGGAGCTCCTACAATGAGCAGTTCTTC. The V gene is TRBV14, the J gene TRBJ2-1; D may match TRBD1 or TRBD2 (5 bases each). The CDR3 covers 15 residues. V was clipped by 6 bases and J by 0 bases, with 12 bases between them. Germline V gene sequence: CDR1 SGHDN, CDR2 FVKESK.

In its sample, this clonotype was seen a few times. The CDR3 region is CASSRGRLDTEAFF. The CDR3, as DNA: TGTGCCAGCTCACGCGGGCGGCTGGACACTGAAGCTTTCTTT. The chain is built from TRBV18 and TRBJ1-1, with D unresolved. The ends were cut back, 4 bases at V and 3 bases at J, with 12 bases in the middle. Germline assignment: CDR1 KGHSH and CDR2 LQKENI. The length of the CDR3 is 14 residues. Complete variable domain (other parts from reference TRBV18 and TRBJ1-1): NAGVMQNPRHLVRRRGQEARLRCSPMKGHSHVYWYRQLPEEGLKFMVYLQKENIIDESGMPKERFSAEFPKEGPSILRIQQVVRGDSAAYFCASSRGRLDTEAFFGQGTRLTVV.

This clonotype has just a few counts. The rearrangement uses TRBV3-1 and TRBJ1-5; D possibly corresponds to TRBD1 (6 bases). Trimming pared 1 base from V and 5 bases from J, leaving 9 bases between. CDR3 length: 14 amino acids. CDR1 is LGHDT and CDR2 is YNNKEL in the germline V gene (reference sequence). DNA of the CDR3: TGTGCCAGCAGCCAAGGAAACAGGGATCAGCCCCAGCATTTT. Translation gives CASSQGNRDQPQHF.

This clonotype was counted many times. J is TRBJ2-1 and V is TRBV14; D may match TRBD1 or TRBD2 (5 bases each). Germline V CDR1 and CDR2: SGHDN, FVKESK. This CDR3 region has 16 residues. V was cut by 0 bases and J by 5 bases, with 14 bases left in between. This chain's CDR3 is CASSQEYWGTDNEQFF. CDR3 sequence (DNA): TGTGCCAGCAGCCAAGAATATTGGGGGACCGACAATGAGCAGTTCTTC. Drawing the rest from reference TRBV14 and TRBJ2-1, the complete variable domain is EAGVTQFPSHSVIEKGQTVTLRCDPISGHDNLYWYRRVMGKEIKFLLHFVKESKQDESGMPNNRFLAERTGGTYSTLKVQPAELEDSGVYFCASSQEYWGTDNEQFFGPGTRLTVL.

The rearrangement joins TRBV7-2 to TRBJ2-5, with no clear D. The germline V gene has CDR1 SGHTA and CDR2 FQGNSA. Deletions cut 3 bases from V and 9 bases from J, with 11 bases between. CDR3 size: 12 residues. CDR3 coding DNA: TGTGCCAGCAGCTTCGGGCTTGGGGCCCAGTACTTC. This codes for CASSFGLGAQYF.